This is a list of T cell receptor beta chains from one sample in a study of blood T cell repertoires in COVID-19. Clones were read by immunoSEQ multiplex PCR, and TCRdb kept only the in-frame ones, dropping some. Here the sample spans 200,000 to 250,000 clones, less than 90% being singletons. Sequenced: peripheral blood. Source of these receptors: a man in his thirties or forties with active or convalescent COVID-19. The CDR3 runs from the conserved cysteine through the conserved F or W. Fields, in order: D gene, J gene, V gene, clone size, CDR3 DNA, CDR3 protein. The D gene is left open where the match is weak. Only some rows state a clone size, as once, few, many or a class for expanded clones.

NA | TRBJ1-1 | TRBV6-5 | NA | TGTGCCAGCAGGCTGGAGACCACGAACACTGAAGCTTTCTTT | CASRLETTNTEAFF
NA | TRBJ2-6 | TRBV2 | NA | TGTGCCAGCAGCGGCGGGAACTCTGGGGCCAACGTCCTGACTTTC | CASSGGNSGANVLTF
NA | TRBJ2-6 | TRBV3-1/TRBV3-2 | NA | TGTGCCAGCAGCCAAGACAGTACCGGGGCCAACGTCCTGACTTTC | CASSQDSTGANVLTF
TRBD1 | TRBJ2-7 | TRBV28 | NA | TGTGCCAGCAGTTACCCCGGGACAGGGGGCGAGCCTCCATCCTACGAGCAGTACTTC | CASSYPGTGGEPPSYEQYF
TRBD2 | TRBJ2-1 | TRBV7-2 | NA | TGTGCCAGCACCCCCCAGCGGGGGGCTTACAATGAGCAGTTCTTC | CASTPQRGAYNEQFF
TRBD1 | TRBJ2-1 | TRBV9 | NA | TGTGCCAGCAGCGTACGGCAGGGGGCCTACAATGAGCAGTTCTTC | CASSVRQGAYNEQFF
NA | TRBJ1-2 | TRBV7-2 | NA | TGTGCCGGAACTTCAGGGGCCCTTGGCGGCTACACCTTC | CAGTSGALGGYTF
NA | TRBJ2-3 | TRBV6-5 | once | TGTGCCAGCAGTCACTTGAGAGATACGCAGTATTTT | CASSHLRDTQYF
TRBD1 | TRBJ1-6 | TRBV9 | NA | TGTGCCAGCAGCGTAGGGACAGGACAGGGGAATTCACCCCTCCACTTT | CASSVGTGQGNSPLHF
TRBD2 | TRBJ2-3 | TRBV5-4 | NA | TGTGCCAGCAGCTTGGAACTAGCGGTCACAGATACGCAGTATTTT | CASSLELAVTDTQYF
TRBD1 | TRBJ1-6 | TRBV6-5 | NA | TGTGCCAGCAGTTACCGAGACAGGGGTCAAAATTCACCCCTCCACTTT | CASSYRDRGQNSPLHF
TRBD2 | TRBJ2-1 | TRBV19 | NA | TGTGCCAGTAGTCTTATTTTGACTAGCGGGGTGGAAAATGAGCAGTTCTTC | CASSLILTSGVENEQFF
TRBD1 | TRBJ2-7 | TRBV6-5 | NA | TGTGCCACCATGACAGGGACCTACGAGCAGTACTTC | CATMTGTYEQYF